These 22 T cell receptor beta chains share one sample of origin, sequenced in a study of CD8 T cells in ankylosing spondylitis. TCRdb analysed the 5' RACE reads with MiXCR anew, one entry per CDR3 protein. The sample holds under 200,000 distinct CDR3 sequences, 9.5% to 10% seen once. Material for sequencing was blood, either unsorted or a sorted T cell fraction (not recorded which). Source of these receptors: a female donor with ankylosing spondylitis or in good health (not recorded which).

The sample holds many counts of this clonotype. The chain couples TRBV21-1 to TRBJ2-3; the table calls TRBD1, which could not be checked here. TRBV21-1 is given as a pseudogene. This CDR3 spans 14 amino acids. CDR3 amino acids: CASSKGPGGDTQYF. In DNA, the CDR3 is TGTGCCAGCAGCAAAGGTCCGGGGGGGGATACGCAGTATTTT.

The rearrangement joins TRBV27 to TRBJ1-6; 9 bases match TRBD1. CDR3 length: 14 residues. The germline gives CDR1 MNHEY, CDR2 SMNVEV (reference sequence). V trimming: 6 bases; J trimming: 7 bases; junction bases outside the gene matches: 4. CDR3 amino acids: CASRWTGENSPLHF. CDR3 nucleotides: TGTGCCAGCAGATGGACAGGGGAAAATTCACCCCTCCACTTT.

V and J are TRBV9 and TRBJ1-4; no firm D call. CDR3 length: 12 residues. Trimming removed 3 bases at V and 8 bases at J, with 8 bases between. Germline V CDR1 and CDR2: SGDLS, YYNGEE. The chain's CDR3 is CASSAGGEKLFF. The CDR3 DNA reads TGTGCCAGCAGCGCGGGCGGGGAAAAACTGTTTTTT.

This clonotype was observed a handful of times. V usage is TRBV5-6 and J usage is TRBJ2-3; D is possibly TRBD1 (6 bases). The germline V and J ends were trimmed by 2 bases and 2 bases, with 18 bases remaining between them. The CDR3 is made up of 17 amino acids. Germline CDR1 is SGHDT and CDR2 is YYEEEE. The CDR3 DNA reads TGTGCCAGCAGCTTCAGTGGGAGTGGGGGCTACACAGATACGCAGTATTTT. Translation gives CASSFSGSGGYTDTQYF.

This clonotype was picked up one time. V usage is TRBV15 and J usage is TRBJ2-2, with 11 bases fitting TRBD1. Looked up from germline, CDR1 is LNHNV and CDR2 is YYDKDF (reference sequence). After removal of 1 base from V and 6 bases from J, the junction contained 7 bases not matched to a gene. This CDR3 contains 17 residues. The CDR3 DNA sequence: TGTGCCACCAGCAGAGTACCGGGACAGGGGGTTGCCGGGGAGCTGTTTTTT. Its translation is CATSRVPGQGVAGELFF. The full variable domain, its missing parts supplied by reference TRBV15 and TRBJ2-2, is DAMVIQNPRYQVTQFGKPVTLSCSQTLNHNVMYWYQQKSSQAPKLLFHYYDKDFNNEADTPDNFQSRRPNTSFCFLDIRSPGLGDTAMYLCATSRVPGQGVAGELFFGEGSRLTVL.

This rearrangement joins TRBV7-6 to TRBJ2-2, with D maybe TRBD1 (6 bases). The CDR3 covers 14 residues. Per the germline V gene, CDR1 is SGHVS and CDR2 is FNYEAQ. V was trimmed by 4 bases and J by 5 bases, leaving 11 bases between them. In nucleotides, the CDR3 is TGTGCCAGCAGCTCAGGACAGAGGACCGGGGAGCTGTTTTTT. Its translation is CASSSGQRTGELFF.

This clonotype was picked up a small number of times. The chain couples TRBV7-9 to TRBJ1-1; D is unclear. This CDR3 spans 12 amino acids. V was trimmed by 5 bases and J by 8 bases, leaving 12 bases between them. Per germline, CDR1 SEHNR and CDR2 FQNEAQ (reference sequence). CDR3 nucleotides: TGTGCCAGCAGCGAAGTAGGCCTCGAAGCTTTCTTT. Encoded protein: CASSEVGLEAFF.

This clonotype has only a few counts. This chain joins TRBV28 and TRBJ1-1; TRBD1 aligns across 9 bases. CDR3 length: 14 amino acids. Trimming took 6 bases from V and 6 from J; bases not matched to a gene: 8. Germline V gives CDR1 MDHEN, CDR2 SYDVKM. This CDR3 reads CASRYRGLFAEAFF. The CDR3, as DNA: TGTGCCAGCAGGTACAGGGGGCTCTTCGCTGAAGCTTTCTTT. The full variable domain, in which reference TRBV28 and TRBJ1-1 provide the parts outside the CDR3, is DVKVTQSSRYLVKRTGEKVFLECVQDMDHENMFWYRQDPGLGLRLIYFSYDVKMKEKGDIPEGYSVSREKKERFSLILESASTNQTSMYLCASRYRGLFAEAFFGQGTRLTVV.

This clonotype showed up just a few times. This chain joins TRBV27 and TRBJ2-1; possibly TRBD1 for D (5 bases). The germline V gene has CDR1 MNHEY and CDR2 SMNVEV (reference sequence). Trimming left V 7 bases short and J 9 bases short, with 22 bases between. The CDR3 runs to 15 residues. Here the CDR3 DNA reads TGTGCCAGCACCCCAATTGAGGCAGGGTCCGGTGAGCAGTTCTTC. This codes for CASTPIEAGSGEQFF.

The chain links TRBV2 to TRBJ1-6, with 8 bases aligning to TRBD1. Germline assignment: CDR1 SNHLY and CDR2 FYNNEI. V lost 7 bases to trimming and J lost 8 bases; unmatched junction nucleotides: 7. This CDR3 has 14 residues. The CDR3 region is CASIGQGRDSPLHF. The CDR3 DNA sequence: TGTGCCAGCATCGGACAGGGTAGGGATTCACCCCTCCACTTT.

In this sample, this clonotype turned up many times. The chain has TRBV27 and TRBJ2-7; unclear D gene. The CDR3 runs 13 residues. Germline-derived CDR1 and CDR2 are MNHEY and SMNVEV (reference sequence). Trimming took 6 bases from V and 2 from J, leaving 11 bases between them. CDR3 sequence reads: CASSPLRTYEQYF. For the CDR3, the DNA is TGTGCCAGCAGCCCCCTCCGCACCTACGAGCAGTACTTC.

This clonotype has only a few counts. The chain uses TRBV7-9 and TRBJ2-3; possibly TRBD1 for D (6 bases). The CDR3 totals 16 residues. V lost 5 bases and J 0 bases, leaving 15 bases between the germline ends. The germline gives CDR1 SEHNR, CDR2 FQNEAQ (reference sequence). The CDR3 sequence: CASSSSGQGSTDTQYF. The CDR3 bases are TGTGCCAGCAGCAGCAGTGGGCAGGGGAGCACAGATACGCAGTATTTT.

This clonotype was detected many times. The chain recombines TRBV9 with TRBJ2-7; no reliable D call. CDR1 SGDLS and CDR2 YYNGEE come from the germline V gene. Trimming left V 4 bases short and J 3 bases short, with 14 bases between. The CDR3 has 14 residues. The CDR3, as DNA: TGTGCCAGCAGCCCGCATCCCTCTTACTACGAGCAGTACTTC. Protein product: CASSPHPSYYEQYF.

The chain joins TRBV9 to TRBJ2-5; D call uncertain. V shed 3 bases and J shed 9 bases, with 18 bases lying between them. The V gene's germline CDR1 is SGDLS and CDR2 YYNGEE. The CDR3 has 14 amino acids. The CDR3 sequence: CASSGEDVALAQYF. Here the CDR3 DNA reads TGTGCCAGCAGCGGTGAAGACGTAGCCCTGGCCCAGTACTTC.

The chain has TRBV3-1 and TRBJ2-7, with 14 bases aligning to TRBD2. Germline CDR1 is LGHDT and CDR2 is YNNKEL (reference sequence). The V gene end was trimmed by 10 bases and the J gene end by 5 bases; junction bases not matched to a gene: 19. This CDR3 is 18 amino acids long. The CDR3, as DNA: TGTGCCACCTCCCAGCAGGGACTAGCGGGGGTCCTGGCGGACGAGCAGTACTTC. Translation: CATSQQGLAGVLADEQYF.

This clonotype has a handful of counts. V is TRBV4-3 and J is TRBJ2-7, with 9 bases matching TRBD1. This CDR3 contains 15 residues. After removal of 2 bases from V and 3 bases from J, the junction contained 5 bases not matched to a gene. CDR1 LGHNA and CDR2 YSLEER come from the germline V gene. The CDR3 nucleotides are TGCGCCAGCAGCCAAACACTGGGACAGGGCTACGAGCAGTACTTC. Translated, it gives CASSQTLGQGYEQYF.

This chain uses TRBV4-3 with TRBJ2-1; 10 nucleotides line up with TRBD2. Germline loops: CDR1 LGHNA, CDR2 YSLEER. The CDR3 loop spans 16 amino acids. Unmatched junction bases numbered 4, after V lost 1 base and J lost 4 bases. The CDR3 here is CASSQAGTSAYNEQFF. The CDR3, as DNA: TGCGCCAGCAGCCAAGCTGGGACTAGCGCGTACAATGAGCAGTTCTTC.

Many counts were recorded for this clonotype. The chain uses TRBV29-1 and TRBJ2-1, with TRBD2 matching 7 bases. The germline gives CDR1 SQVTM, CDR2 ANQGSEA. Losses at the gene ends were 2 bases for V and 9 bases for J; bases not matched to a gene: 4. The CDR3 length is 12 residues. The CDR3 nucleotides are TGCAGCGTTGAACTGGAGCGGGGTGAGCAGTTCTTC. Residues: CSVELERGEQFF.

This clonotype was counted between two and nine times. The rearrangement joins TRBV5-6 to TRBJ2-2; D ambiguous. V lost 4 bases and J 5 bases, leaving 12 bases between the germline ends. The CDR3 has 14 residues. Germline CDR1 SGHDT, CDR2 YYEEEE. The CDR3 is CASSPELGTGELFF. The CDR3 DNA reads as TGTGCCAGCAGCCCGGAGTTGGGGACCGGGGAGCTGTTTTTT.

The chain has TRBV10-3 and TRBJ1-3; no firm D call. The germline V and J ends were trimmed by 2 bases and 0 bases, with 11 bases remaining between them. This CDR3 region has 16 residues. The germline V gene has CDR1 ENHRY and CDR2 SYGVKD. CDR3 nucleotides: TGTGCCATCAGTGAGGGACGACCGAACTCTGGAAACACCATATATTTT. Translating gives CAISEGRPNSGNTIYF.

This clonotype showed up just a few times. This sequence joins TRBV20-1 and TRBJ2-2, with 10 bases fitting TRBD2. Germline V lookup: CDR1 DFQATT, CDR2 SNEGSKA (reference sequence). The CDR3 consists of 16 residues. J lost 4 bases, V lost 0 bases, and 5 bases had no gene match. The chain's CDR3 is CSARDIQREGTGELFF. The CDR3 DNA follows: TGCAGTGCTAGAGATATCCAGCGGGAGGGCACCGGGGAGCTGTTTTTT.

This clonotype occurred a few times. V and J are TRBV27 and TRBJ1-5; 8 bases map to TRBD1. CDR3 length: 15 residues. Per the germline V gene, CDR1 is MNHEY and CDR2 is SMNVEV (reference sequence). J gave up 4 bases and V 5 bases, and 7 bases lay outside the gene matches. The CDR3 coding sequence is TGTGCCAGCAGTGCCGGGACAGGCCGGAATCAGCCCCAGCATTTT. It is translated as CASSAGTGRNQPQHF.